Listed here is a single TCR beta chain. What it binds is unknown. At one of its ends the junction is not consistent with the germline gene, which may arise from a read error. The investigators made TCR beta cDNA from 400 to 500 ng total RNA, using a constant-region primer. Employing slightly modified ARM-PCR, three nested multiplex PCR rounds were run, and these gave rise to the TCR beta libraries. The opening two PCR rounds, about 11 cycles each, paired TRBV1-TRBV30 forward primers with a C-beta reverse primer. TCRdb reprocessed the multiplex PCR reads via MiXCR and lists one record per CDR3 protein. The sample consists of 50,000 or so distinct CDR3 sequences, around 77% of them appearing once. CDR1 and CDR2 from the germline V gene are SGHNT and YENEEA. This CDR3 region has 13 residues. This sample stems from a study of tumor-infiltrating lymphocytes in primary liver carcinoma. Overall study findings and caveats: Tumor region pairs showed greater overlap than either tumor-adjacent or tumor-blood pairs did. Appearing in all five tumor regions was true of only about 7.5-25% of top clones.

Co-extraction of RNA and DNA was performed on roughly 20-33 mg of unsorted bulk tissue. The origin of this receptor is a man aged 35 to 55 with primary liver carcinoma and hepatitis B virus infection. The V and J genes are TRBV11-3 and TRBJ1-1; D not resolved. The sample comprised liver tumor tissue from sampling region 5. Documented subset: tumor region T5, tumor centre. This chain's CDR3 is CASGLADNTEAFF. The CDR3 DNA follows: TGTGCCAGCGGCTTAGCAGATAACACCGAAGCTTTCTTT. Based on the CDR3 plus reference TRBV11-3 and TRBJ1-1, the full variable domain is EAGVVQSPRYKIIEKKQPVAFWCNPISGHNTLYWYLQNLGQGPELLIRYENEEAVDDSQLPKDRFSAERLKGVDSTLKIQPAELGDSAVYLCASGLADNTEAFFGQGTRLTVV.